This T cell receptor (beta chain) was sequenced for a study of blood T cell repertoires in COVID-19. The overall study: The origin of the acute and convalescent COVID-19 samples was the United States, Italy and Spain. In each case, the material was cDNA or gDNA derived from T cells, B-cell-depleted T cells, or PBMCs.

In the original analysis: Amplification of reference gene primers provided the estimated nucleated cell counts. Assay used: immunoSEQ multiplex PCR; TCRdb lists only in-frame clones, some missing. V and J calls plus clone size are reproduced from that table; the DNA served to infer D and trimming. The sample lists fewer than 250,000 clones, approximately 84% occurring once. This receptor was identified in a man aged 40-49 years with acute or convalescent COVID-19. The specimen sequenced was peripheral blood.

CDR3 nucleotide sequence: TGTGCCAGCAGTTACCCCGGCACAGATACGCAGTATTTT. The encoded protein is CASSYPGTDTQYF. The V gene is TRBV6-5, the J gene TRBJ2-3; D ambiguous. The CDR3 runs to 13 residues. Per the germline V gene, CDR1 is MNHEY and CDR2 is SVGAGI. With 2 bases removed from V and 1 base from J, the gap between germline ends came to 4 bases.